Listed below are T cell receptor beta chains from one sample, sequenced in a study of graft-versus-host responses after intestinal transplantation. The protocol was immunoSEQ multiplex PCR, while the TCRdb copy is restricted to in-frame clones and leaves out a portion. The table shows over 90,000 clones, with 75% to 95% occurring only once. No antigen is known for these receptors. The source was unstimulated CD8+ T cells sorted from spleen or lymph node cells, collected before intestinal transplant. The source of these receptors is a human donor who received an intestinal transplant. Both conserved end residues are part of each CDR3. Fields, in order: J gene, clone size, D gene, V gene, CDR3 DNA, CDR3 protein. The D gene is left open where the match is weak. Some rows have no size entry. The others give once, few or many, or a class for an expanded clone.

TRBJ2-7 | few | - | TRBV25-1 | TGTGCCAGCAGTGAAGACCAGGGGTTCTACGAGCAGTACTTC | CASSEDQGFYEQYF
TRBJ2-7 | - | - | TRBV29-1 | TGCAGCGCCGGACCGGGACTTGAACTCTACGAGCAGTACTTC | CSAGPGLELYEQYF
TRBJ1-1 | few | - | TRBV5-6 | TGTGCCAGCAGCTCTCAGAGGTCGAACACTGAAGCTTTCTTT | CASSSQRSNTEAFF
TRBJ2-7 | few | TRBD1 | TRBV6-5 | TGTGCCAGCAGTCGACAGGGGGCAAGGTCCTACGAGCAGTACTTC | CASSRQGARSYEQYF
TRBJ2-7 | few | TRBD1 | TRBV7-2 | TGTGCCAGCAGCTTAGATTCAGGGACAGGGGCCGAGCAGTACTTC | CASSLDSGTGAEQYF
TRBJ1-2 | once | - | TRBV25-1 | TGTGCCAGCAGTGTCGGGGGCTATGGCTACACCTTC | CASSVGGYGYTF
TRBJ2-1 | - | - | TRBV11-3 | TGTGCCAGCAGCTTAGAATGGACGGGGGACTCCTACAATGAGCAGTTCTTC | CASSLEWTGDSYNEQFF
TRBJ2-7 | - | TRBD1 | TRBV7-9 | TGTGCCAGCACCAGGGACAGGGGTATCTACGAGCAGTACTTC | CASTRDRGIYEQYF
TRBJ2-3 | once | TRBD2 | TRBV7-8 | TGTGCTTCCACGAAGAGGGAGGGCCAGACAGATACGCAGTATTTT | CASTKREGQTDTQYF
TRBJ2-7 | - | - | TRBV2 | TGTGCCAGCAGTGATGGGCCTAAGGACGAGCAGTACTTC | CASSDGPKDEQYF
TRBJ1-5 | - | - | TRBV7-8 | TGTGCCAGCACCCTAGGCGCAGTCGCCCATACCAATCAGCCCCAGCATTTT | CASTLGAVAHTNQPQHF
TRBJ1-2 | - | TRBD1 | TRBV7-9 | TGTGCCAGCAGCTCACAGACAGGGGGCGGAACAGATGCCTTC | CASSSQTGGGTDAF
TRBJ2-7 | - | - | TRBV6-1 | TGTGCCAGCAGTGATAGGGTGGACAGCCCCTACGAGCAGTACTTC | CASSDRVDSPYEQYF
TRBJ2-7 | - | - | TRBV30 | TGTGCCTGGAGTTGGATAGGGGACTACGAGCAGTACTTC | CAWSWIGDYEQYF
TRBJ2-7 | - | - | TRBV28 | TGTGCCAGCATCGAGGCAGGGAGGAGGTACGAGCAGTACTTC | CASIEAGRRYEQYF
TRBJ1-5 | - | TRBD1 | TRBV5-8 | TGTGCCAGCAGCTCGGACAGGCTATATAGCAATCAGCCCCAGCATTTT | CASSSDRLYSNQPQHF
TRBJ1-3 | - | - | TRBV19 | TGTGCTTCAGATTCTGGAAACACCATATATTTT | CASDSGNTIYF
TRBJ1-2 | - | - | TRBV5-1 | TGCGCCAGCTCCCCTCGGGACAATAACTATGGCTACACCTTC | CASSPRDNNYGYTF
TRBJ2-5 | - | TRBD1 | TRBV4-1 | TGCGCCAGCAGCCAAGATCGGGACAGCCAAGAGACCCAGTACTTC | CASSQDRDSQETQYF
TRBJ1-1 | - | - | TRBV28 | TGTGCCAGCAGTTTACTTGCGGGGGGAGGGACTGAAGCTTTCTTT | CASSLLAGGGTEAFF
TRBJ2-7 | - | TRBD2 | TRBV5-1 | TGCGCCAGCAGCTTGGTAGCGGGAGGAGACGAGCAGTACTTC | CASSLVAGGDEQYF
TRBJ2-1 | - | TRBD1 | TRBV7-9 | TGTGCCAGCAGCGTGGGACAGGCCGGGACCCCGAACTACAATGAGCAGTTCTTC | CASSVGQAGTPNYNEQFF